The text below deals with one T cell receptor (beta chain). This record comes from a study of T-cell memory formation after mild COVID-19. The CDR3 covers 14 residues. Trimming took off 5 bases at V and 2 bases at J, with 13 bases between the two ends. One entry per CDR3 protein results from TCRdb running MiXCR on the 5' RACE reads. The sample holds some 330,000 distinct CDR3 sequences; over 20% are singletons and the top ten take about an eighth. Sequencing was performed on PBMCs or a T cell subset sorted from them (not recorded which). This clonotype originated in an adult woman who had mild COVID-19 (a few samples of this study predate the infection). Cell type and time point are not known. This chain links TRBV12-3 or TRBV12-4 with TRBJ2-7; the D gene could be TRBD1 or TRBD2 (5 bases each). The CDR3 protein is CASSLEGPPYEQYF. CDR3 sequence (DNA): TGTGCCAGCAGTCTAGAGGGGCCCCCCTACGAGCAGTACTTC.